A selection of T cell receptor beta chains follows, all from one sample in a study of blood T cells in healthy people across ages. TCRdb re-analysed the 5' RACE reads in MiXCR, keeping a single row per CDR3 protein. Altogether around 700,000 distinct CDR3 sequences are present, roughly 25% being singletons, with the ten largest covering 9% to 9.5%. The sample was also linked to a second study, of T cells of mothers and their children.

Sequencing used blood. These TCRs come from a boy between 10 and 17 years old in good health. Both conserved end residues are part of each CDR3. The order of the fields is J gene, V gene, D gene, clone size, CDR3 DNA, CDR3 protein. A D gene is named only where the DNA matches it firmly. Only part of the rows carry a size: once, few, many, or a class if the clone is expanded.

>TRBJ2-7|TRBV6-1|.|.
TGTGCCTGCCCAGGTCCCTACTACGAGCAGTACTTC
CACPGPYYEQYF
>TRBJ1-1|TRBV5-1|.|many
TGCGCCAGCAGCTTGGTTACAGGGAACACTGAAGCTTTCTTT
CASSLVTGNTEAFF
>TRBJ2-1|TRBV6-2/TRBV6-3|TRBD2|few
TGTGCCAGCAGTTACTCAACTAGCGGATACAATGAGCAGTTCTTC
CASSYSTSGYNEQFF
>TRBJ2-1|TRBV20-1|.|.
TGCAGTGCTAGAGAAAGCCAGGGTTTTTCCTCCTGCAATGAGCAGTTCTTC
CSARESQGFSSCNEQFF
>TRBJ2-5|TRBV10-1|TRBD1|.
TGCGCCAGCAGTGAGGGGACAGGCTACGGGCAGTACTTC
CASSEGTGYGQYF
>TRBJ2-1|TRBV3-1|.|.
TGTGCCAGCAGCCAAGATCAAGGAGGCCACAATGAGCAGTTCTTC
CASSQDQGGHNEQFF
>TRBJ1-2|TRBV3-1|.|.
TGTGCCAGCAGCCAACTAACTGGCTACACCTTC
CASSQLTGYTF
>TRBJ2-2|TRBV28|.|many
TGTGCCAGCAGTTTATCCGGGAACGGGGAGCTGTTTTTT
CASSLSGNGELFF
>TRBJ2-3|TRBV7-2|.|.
TGTGCCAGCAGCGGTAGCGGTGGCACAGATACGCAGTATTTT
CASSGSGGTDTQYF
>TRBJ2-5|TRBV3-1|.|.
TGTGCCAGCAGCGCGGCCGTCGTTTCGTTGGAGACCCAGTACTTC
CASSAAVVSLETQYF
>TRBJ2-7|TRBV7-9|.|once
TGTGCCAGCATACCCGGGACGTTATCTTACGAGCAGTACTTC
CASIPGTLSYEQYF
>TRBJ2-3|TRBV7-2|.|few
TGTGCCAGCAGACCGGCTAGCACAGATACGCAGTATTTT
CASRPASTDTQYF
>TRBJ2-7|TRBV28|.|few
TGTGCCAGCAGTTTAAGGGGGAGAGGCAACGAGCAGTACTTC
CASSLRGRGNEQYF
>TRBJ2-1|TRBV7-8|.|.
TGTGCCAGCAGCCCCTCTGGGCTTTTCACCTACAATGAGCAGTTCTTC
CASSPSGLFTYNEQFF
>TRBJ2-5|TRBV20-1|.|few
TGCAGTGCTAGAGATTCCAAGGGACTCAACCAAGGCCAGTACTTC
CSARDSKGLNQGQYF
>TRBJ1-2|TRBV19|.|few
TGTGCCAGTTCCGTGGGGGCTCATGGCTACACCTTC
CASSVGAHGYTF
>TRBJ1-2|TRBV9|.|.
TGTGCCAGCAGCGTAGGATTGAGGGAGGGCTACACCTTC
CASSVGLREGYTF
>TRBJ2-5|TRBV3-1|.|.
TGTGCCAGCAGCCCTCCAAAAAGGGAAGAGACCCAGTACTTC
CASSPPKREETQYF
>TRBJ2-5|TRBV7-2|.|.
TGTGCCAGCAGCTTACCTATTTGGGCTTCGAGCGGGGAGACCCAGTACTTC
CASSLPIWASSGETQYF
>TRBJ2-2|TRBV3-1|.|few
TGTGCCAGCAGTTTTGGGACGGAACTCTTTACCGGGGAGCTGTTTTTT
CASSFGTELFTGELFF
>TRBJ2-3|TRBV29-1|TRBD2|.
TGCAGCGTCAGCGGGGGAAGCACAGATACGCAGTATTTT
CSVSGGSTDTQYF
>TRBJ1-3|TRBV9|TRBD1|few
TGTGCCAGCAGCGTCCAGACAGGGATTGAAAACACCATATATTTT
CASSVQTGIENTIYF
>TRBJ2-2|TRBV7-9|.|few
TGTGCCAAGCGGGTATCGAACACCGGGGAGCTGTTTTTT
CAKRVSNTGELFF
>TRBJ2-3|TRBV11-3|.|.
TGTGCCAGCAGCCCCATCAGCCCCCCAGATACGCAGTATTTT
CASSPISPPDTQYF
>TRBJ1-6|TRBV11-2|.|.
TGTGCCAGCAGCTTAGATCCTGTCGGATCACCCCTCCACTTT
CASSLDPVGSPLHF
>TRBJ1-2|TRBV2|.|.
TGTGCCAGCGCTGGTGAGGAGACCCACACCTTC
CASAGEETHTF
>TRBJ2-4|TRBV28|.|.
TGTGCCAGCACTAGGATGGGAGTAGTGGACATTCAGTACTTC
CASTRMGVVDIQYF
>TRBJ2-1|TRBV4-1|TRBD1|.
TGCGCCAGCAGCCAACCTCTAACAGGGGACAATGAGCAGTTCTTC
CASSQPLTGDNEQFF
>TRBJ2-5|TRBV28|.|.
TGTGCCAGCACTACAGTAAATCAAGAGACCCAGTACTTC
CASTTVNQETQYF
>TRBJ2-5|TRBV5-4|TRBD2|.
TGTGCCAGCAGACCTGGACTAGCGGTGTACCAAGAGACCCAGTACTTC
CASRPGLAVYQETQYF
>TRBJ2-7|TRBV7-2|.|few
TGTGCCAGCAGCTTATCTTGGACTTCCTACGAGCAGTACTTC
CASSLSWTSYEQYF
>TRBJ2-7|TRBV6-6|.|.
TGTGCCAGCAGCCAAGGGGGAGTCTTCTACGAGCAGTACTTC
CASSQGGVFYEQYF
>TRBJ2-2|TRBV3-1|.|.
TGTGCCAGCAGCCAAGATAAGATTAGCCCCGGGGAGCTGTTTTTT
CASSQDKISPGELFF
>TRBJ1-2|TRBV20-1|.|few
TGCAGTGCTAGCCAATGGGGGGAGTATGGCTACACCTTC
CSASQWGEYGYTF
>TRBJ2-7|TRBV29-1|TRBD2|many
TGCAGCGTTGAAGTAGCGGGAGGCGGCTACGAGCAGTACTTC
CSVEVAGGGYEQYF
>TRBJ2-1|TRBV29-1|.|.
TGCAGCGTTGGCGGAGCTCCATACAATGAGCAGTTCTTC
CSVGGAPYNEQFF
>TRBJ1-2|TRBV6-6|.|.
TGTGCCAGCACCTCAGGGGATGGTGGCTACACCTTC
CASTSGDGGYTF
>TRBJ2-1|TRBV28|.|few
TGTGCCAGCAGCTTCCGGGGGCGGGCCGCCGATGAGCAGTTCTTC
CASSFRGRAADEQFF
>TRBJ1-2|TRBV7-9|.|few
TGTGCCAGCAGCTTAGCCCTGGCGGCAGGTGAACGGAACTATGGCTACACCTTC
CASSLALAAGERNYGYTF
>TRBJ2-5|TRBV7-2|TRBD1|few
TGTGCCAGCAGCTTGGTGGGCCAGGGGGCCCAGTACTTC
CASSLVGQGAQYF
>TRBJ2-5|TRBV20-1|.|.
TGCAGTGCTAGCCGGGACGAGACTGGGGAGACCCAGTACTTC
CSASRDETGETQYF
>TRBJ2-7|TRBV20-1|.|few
TGCAGTGCTAGAGAAAGGGCGGTTAACAGGGCCTACGAGCAGCACTTC
CSARERAVNRAYEQHF
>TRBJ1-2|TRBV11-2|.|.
TGTGCCAGCAGCTCCCCCGTCCCGACAAGTGGCTACACCTTC
CASSSPVPTSGYTF
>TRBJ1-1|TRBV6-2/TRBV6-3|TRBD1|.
TGTGCCAGCAGTTACGCGTCGGACAGGTTGTACACTGAAGCTTTCTTT
CASSYASDRLYTEAFF
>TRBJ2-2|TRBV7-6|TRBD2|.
TGTGCCAGCAGCTTCAGTGTGGCGGGAGGGCCGAACACCGGGGAGCTGTTTTTT
CASSFSVAGGPNTGELFF
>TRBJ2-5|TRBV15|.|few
TGTGCCACCAGCAGAGGAGGAAAAGGTCAAGAGACCCAGTACTTC
CATSRGGKGQETQYF
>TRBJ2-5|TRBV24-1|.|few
TGTGCCACCAGTGATGCCAGGGAGACCCAGTACTTC
CATSDARETQYF
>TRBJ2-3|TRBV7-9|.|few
TGTGCCAGCAGCTCCGGGGGACTCACAGATACGCAGTATTTT
CASSSGGLTDTQYF
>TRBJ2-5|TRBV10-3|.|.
TGTGCCATCAGCGTTGACCGCCAAGAGACCCAGTACTTC
CAISVDRQETQYF
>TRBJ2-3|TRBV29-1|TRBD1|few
TGCAGCGTTGAGGCGGAAAGGGGGCCAGATACGCAGTATTTT
CSVEAERGPDTQYF
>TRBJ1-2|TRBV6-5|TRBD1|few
TGTGCCAGCAGACCCGGGACAGACTATTATGGCTACACCTTC
CASRPGTDYYGYTF
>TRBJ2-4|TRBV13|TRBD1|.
TGTGCCAGCAGCGACCTACCAGGGGGTCAAAACATTCAGTACTTC
CASSDLPGGQNIQYF
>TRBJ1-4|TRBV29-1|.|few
TGCAGCGTTGAAGGCCAGGCGAATGAAAAACTGTTTTTT
CSVEGQANEKLFF
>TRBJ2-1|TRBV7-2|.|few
TGTGCCAGCAGCTTAGTTAGTTTTGGGGAGCGGAACTACAATGAGCAGTTCTTC
CASSLVSFGERNYNEQFF
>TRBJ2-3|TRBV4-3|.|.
TGCGCCAGCAGCCAAGATTTCGAGGGGCTCACAGATACGCAGTATTTT
CASSQDFEGLTDTQYF